The clone carrying this TCR beta chain came up many times. This CDR3 has 10 residues. V lost 8 bases and J 10 bases, leaving 6 bases between the germline ends. Per the germline V gene, CDR1 is MNHEY and CDR2 is SMNVEV (reference sequence). These data belong to a study of T-cell reconstitution after alpha-beta-depleted transplantation in children. Preparation of the TCRbeta library was carried out with unique molecular identifiers. TCRdb re-derived calls from the PCR reads in MiXCR, one entry per CDR3 protein. The sample has approximately 400,000 distinct CDR3 sequences; about a tenth are singletons. Source: PBMCs from the stem cell graft donor, taken from the stem cell graft. The clonotype comes from a human donor who donated a stem cell graft to a child with acute myeloid leukemia. The chain is built from TRBV27 and TRBJ1-6; D is ambiguous. This chain's CDR3 is CASAPSPLHF. The DNA of the CDR3 is TGTGCCAGCGCCCCCTCACCCCTCCACTTT.